This record concerns one T cell receptor (beta chain) sequence. Profiling relied on immunoSEQ multiplex PCR, and the TCRdb table lists in-frame clones only, not all of them. The data show approximately 95,000 clones, approximately 61% seen once. The V gene's germline CDR1 is MNHEY and CDR2 SMNVEV (reference sequence). Trimming took off 2 bases at V and 3 bases at J, with 8 bases between the two ends. CDR3 size: 13 residues. This sample was taken from a study of shared clonotypes between healthy human individuals. The sequence derives from a young man in good health. The sample was memory CD8+ T cells sorted from blood. Documented subset: CD45RO+ cells pooled with CCR7-negative TemRA cells. V is TRBV27 and J is TRBJ2-7; no clear D. The DNA of the CDR3 is TGTGCCAGCAGTTTAGGCAGTCACTACGAGCAGTACTTC. Its protein product is CASSLGSHYEQYF.